The 26 T cell receptor beta chains given below trace back to one sample, sequenced in a study of blood T cell repertoires in COVID-19. Some clones are missing from TCRdb's copy, which holds only in-frame ones; the method was immunoSEQ multiplex PCR. This sample has 300,000 to 350,000 clones, with over 70% found just once. Material: PBMCs or T cells enriched from blood (not recorded which). These receptors originate from a man aged 25-45 years who had recovered from COVID-19.

A few counts support this clone. V gene TRBV18 combines with J gene TRBJ1-1; D is uncertain. The CDR3 loop spans 14 amino acids. The V gene's germline CDR1 is KGHSH and CDR2 LQKENI. V gave up 3 bases and J gave up 0 bases, with 8 bases separating them. CDR3 DNA: TGTGCCAGCTCACCTCCGGGATTGAACACTGAAGCTTTCTTT. It yields the protein CASSPPGLNTEAFF.

V usage is TRBV7-9 and J usage is TRBJ2-2; tentative D call: TRBD1 (8 bases). Germline V gene data show CDR1 as SEHNR and CDR2 as FQNEAQ (reference sequence). V lost 5 bases to trimming and J lost 5 bases, with 15 bases between them. The length of the CDR3 is 15 residues. In DNA, the CDR3 is TGTGCCAGCAGCCCCGGACAGGGACTAACCGGGGAGCTGTTTTTT. Its protein is CASSPGQGLTGELFF.

The chain carries TRBV10-3 and TRBJ1-4, with 10 bases fitting TRBD1. This CDR3 is 12 amino acids long. Germline lookup yields CDR1 ENHRY and CDR2 SYGVKD. The ends lost 10 bases at V and 6 bases at J; junction bases unmatched: 2. The CDR3 DNA follows: TGTGCCACTGGGACAGGGGATGAAAAACTGTTTTTT. Its translation is CATGTGDEKLFF.

The chain uses TRBV10-3 and TRBJ1-1, with D perhaps matching TRBD1 (5 bases). Germline-derived CDR1 and CDR2 are ENHRY and SYGVKD. V lost 3 bases, J lost 5 bases, and 22 bases lay in between. The CDR3 has 17 amino acids. The CDR3 region has the DNA TGTGCCATCAGTGAAGGTTTGGGTACCCAGGGATTTACTGAAGCTTTCTTT. This sequence encodes CAISEGLGTQGFTEAFF.

The rearrangement joins TRBV10-3 to TRBJ1-2; tentatively, D is TRBD1 (6 bases). Germline lookup yields CDR1 ENHRY and CDR2 SYGVKD. V was pared by 2 bases and J by 7 bases, with 14 bases between. This CDR3 region has 14 residues. The CDR3 sequence is CAISEMSGDLGYTF. DNA of the CDR3: TGTGCCATCAGTGAGATGTCAGGGGATCTTGGCTACACCTTC.

V gene TRBV19 combines with J gene TRBJ1-6; D call uncertain. Germline V gene lookup returns CDR1 LNHDA and CDR2 SQIVND (reference sequence). The V end lost 3 bases, the J end lost 8 bases, and 5 bases lay between the germline ends. The CDR3 has 12 amino acids. As DNA, the CDR3 is TGTGCCAGTAGTATGAGGGATTCACCCCTCCACTTT. It specifies CASSMRDSPLHF.

The genes are TRBV6-6 and TRBJ1-2; TRBD1 agrees at 9 bases. CDR3 length equals 12 residues. With 11 bases clipped from V and 8 bases from J, the junction kept 9 bases outside the gene matches. Germline CDR1 reads MNHNY; CDR2 reads SVGAGI (reference sequence). CDR3 sequence reads: CAGSGTGFGYTF. The CDR3 bases are TGTGCCGGATCCGGGACAGGGTTCGGCTACACCTTC.

J is TRBJ2-3 and V is TRBV19; unclear D gene. Trimming took off 3 bases at V and 1 base at J, with 5 bases between the two ends. The V gene's germline CDR1 is LNHDA and CDR2 SQIVND (reference sequence). CDR3 size: 13 residues. CDR3 residues: CASSMRGTDTQYF. CDR3 DNA: TGTGCCAGTAGTATGCGAGGCACAGATACGCAGTATTTT.

The chain combines TRBV24-1 with TRBJ2-3, with TRBD2 identical over 8 bases. The CDR3 is made up of 13 amino acids. Germline V CDR1 and CDR2: KGHDR, SFDVKD. V dropped 5 bases and J dropped 5; count of bases not matched to a gene: 2. CDR3 amino acids: CATSVLAGDTQYF. CDR3 DNA: TGTGCCACCAGTGTGCTAGCGGGAGATACGCAGTATTTT.

This sequence joins TRBV7-6 and TRBJ2-7; 8 bases match TRBD2. Looked up from germline, CDR1 is SGHVS and CDR2 is FNYEAQ. The CDR3 runs 15 residues. V was pared by 5 bases and J by 0 bases, with 6 bases of the junction left unmatched. The CDR3 loop is CASSPNGGASYEQYF. The CDR3 nucleotides are TGTGCCAGCAGCCCGAACGGGGGGGCCTCCTACGAGCAGTACTTC.

This chain's CDR3 is CASSLLGANNSPLHF. For the CDR3, the DNA is TGTGCCAGCAGCTTATTGGGGGCTAATAATTCACCCCTCCACTTT. The rearrangement joins TRBV7-2 to TRBJ1-6; a weak D match, TRBD1 (6 bases). The germline gives CDR1 SGHTA, CDR2 FQGNSA. This CDR3 is built from 15 residues. Trimming removed 2 bases at V and 5 bases at J, with 10 bases between.

This rearrangement joins TRBV6-1 to TRBJ1-3; 8 bases fit TRBD1. Germline lookup yields CDR1 MNHNS and CDR2 SASEGT. This CDR3 contains 17 residues. V was clipped by 4 bases and J by 5 bases; unmatched bases: 13. The CDR3 DNA is TGTGCCAGCAGTGCCACCCTCTCCTGGGACAGGAGAAACACCATATATTTT. Translated: CASSATLSWDRRNTIYF.

This clone was seen only a few times. This chain links TRBV6-2 or TRBV6-3 with TRBJ2-7, with D perhaps matching TRBD2 (5 bases). The germline CDR1 and CDR2 sequences are MNHEY and SVGEGT. Trimming shortened V by 2 bases and J by 0 bases, and 8 bases separated the two germline ends. This CDR3 comprises 14 residues. The CDR3 region is CASSYDGLSYEQYF. The CDR3 DNA sequence: TGTGCCAGCAGTTACGACGGACTCTCCTACGAGCAGTACTTC.

J is TRBJ2-1 and V is TRBV27; D is ambiguous. V shed 4 bases and J shed 1 base, with 20 bases lying between them. CDR3 length: 18 amino acids. The V gene's germline CDR1 is MNHEY and CDR2 SMNVEV (reference sequence). The CDR3, as DNA: TGTGCCAGCAGTTCCCCCCAATCGACACGACGTTCCTACAATGAGCAGTTCTTC. As protein: CASSSPQSTRRSYNEQFF.

This clone was counted between two and nine times. The chain's CDR3 is CASSPNRQIEQYF. CDR3 nucleotides: TGTGCCAGCTCACCGAACAGACAGATCGAGCAGTACTTC. The chain has TRBV18 and TRBJ2-7, with a possible D match to TRBD1 (5 bases). With 3 bases removed from V and 6 bases from J, the gap between germline ends came to 12 bases. Germline assignment: CDR1 KGHSH and CDR2 LQKENI. The CDR3 length is 13 residues.

The sample holds a few counts of this clone. V and J are TRBV11-1 and TRBJ2-1; 7 bases map to TRBD2. CDR1 and CDR2 from the germline V gene are SGHAT and FQDESV (reference sequence). V dropped 2 bases and J dropped 7; count of bases not matched to a gene: 8. The length of the CDR3 is 15 residues. The CDR3 is CASSLYGGIGNEQFF. CDR3 nucleotide sequence: TGTGCCAGCAGCTTATACGGGGGGATAGGTAATGAGCAGTTCTTC.

The genes are TRBV19 and TRBJ2-7; D uncertain. V was shortened by 5 bases and J by 0 bases, with 8 bases between the two germline ends. This CDR3 contains 13 residues. Per the germline V gene, CDR1 is LNHDA and CDR2 is SQIVND (reference sequence). The CDR3: CASSPDNSYEQYF. CDR3 sequence (DNA): TGTGCCAGTAGTCCTGACAACTCCTACGAGCAGTACTTC.

This clone showed up just once. V usage is TRBV29-1 and J usage is TRBJ1-4; the D gene is possibly TRBD1 (6 bases). The V gene's germline CDR1 is SQVTM and CDR2 ANQGSEA. The CDR3 spans 12 residues. With 5 bases removed from V and 8 bases from J, the gap between germline ends came to 12 bases. The CDR3 region is CSVLQGSEKLFF. CDR3 nucleotide sequence: TGCAGCGTTTTACAGGGAAGCGAAAAACTGTTTTTT.

The chain carries TRBV28 and TRBJ2-7; D not certain. CDR1 and CDR2 (germline): MDHEN, SYDVKM. V was trimmed by 7 bases and J by 4 bases, leaving 11 bases between them. The CDR3 is made up of 12 amino acids. Here the CDR3 reads CASNRVNYEQYF. The CDR3 DNA follows: TGTGCCAGCAACCGGGTCAATTACGAGCAGTACTTC.

CDR3 DNA: TGTGCCAGCAGCCAAGATCGGAGGGTACGGACCTTC. Translated: CASSQDRRVRTF. V gene TRBV3-1 (or the pseudogene TRBV3-2) combines with J gene TRBJ1-2; D remains ambiguous. Germline values: CDR1 LGHDT, CDR2 YNNKEL (reference sequence). The V end lost 0 bases, the J end lost 14 bases, and 13 bases lay between the germline ends. The CDR3 extends over 12 amino acids.

CDR3 residues: CASSQGRGEAFF. CDR3 sequence (DNA): TGTGCCAGCAGCCAGGGAAGGGGTGAAGCTTTCTTT. The chain carries TRBV2 and TRBJ1-1; weak D call: TRBD1 (5 bases). With 6 bases removed from V and 7 bases from J, the gap between germline ends came to 12 bases. CDR1 and CDR2 from the germline V gene are SNHLY and FYNNEI. This CDR3 contains 12 residues. Full variable domain (missing parts from reference TRBV2 and TRBJ1-1): EPEVTQTPSHQVTQMGQEVILRCVPISNHLYFYWYRQILGQKVEFLVSFYNNEISEKSEIFDDQFSVERPDGSNFTLKIRSTKLEDSAMYFCASSQGRGEAFFGQGTRLTVV.

The chain couples TRBV5-6 to TRBJ1-3; D is unclear. The germline gives CDR1 SGHDT, CDR2 YYEEEE. This CDR3 contains 13 residues. Trimming took 5 bases from V and 0 from J, leaving 6 bases between them. The chain's CDR3 is CASSFLSGNTIYF. The CDR3 DNA reads TGTGCCAGCAGTTTCCTCTCTGGAAACACCATATATTTT.

The gene calls are TRBV13 and TRBJ2-7, with D possibly being TRBD1 (6 bases). This CDR3 contains 13 residues. The V end was cut by 3 bases, the J end by 2 bases, with 8 bases between. Germline assignment: CDR1 PRHDT and CDR2 FYEKMQ (reference sequence). CDR3 amino acids: CASSLTGAYEQYF. In DNA form, the CDR3 reads TGTGCCAGCAGCTTGACAGGTGCCTACGAGCAGTACTTC. The variable domain in full, completed from reference TRBV13 and TRBJ2-7, reads AAGVIQSPRHLIKEKRETATLKCYPIPRHDTVYWYQQGPGQDPQFLISFYEKMQSDKGSIPDRFSAQQFSDYHSELNMSSLELGDSALYFCASSLTGAYEQYFGPGTRLTVT.

This clone has a single count. The chain uses TRBV6-4 and TRBJ1-5; TRBD1 aligns across 8 bases. V shed 8 bases, J shed 1 base, and the junction held 7 bases outside the gene matches. CDR1 is MRHNA and CDR2 is SNTAGT in the germline V gene. The CDR3 consists of 15 residues. The CDR3: CASLSGTGSNQPQHF. The DNA for the CDR3 is TGTGCCAGCCTGTCCGGGACAGGAAGCAATCAGCCCCAGCATTTT.

This clone is a singleton in its sample. The gene calls are TRBV19 and TRBJ2-1; a weak D match, TRBD2 (5 bases). This CDR3 has 15 amino acids. Trimming cost V 3 bases and J 7 bases, with 16 bases left between them. Germline V gene data show CDR1 as LNHDA and CDR2 as SQIVND (reference sequence). The CDR3 nucleotides read TGTGCCAGTAGTATGACCGGGGTACGGCAAAATGAGCAGTTCTTC. It yields the protein CASSMTGVRQNEQFF.

The gene calls are TRBV11-3 and TRBJ1-5; a possible D gene is TRBD1 (6 bases). CDR1 and CDR2 from the germline V gene are SGHNT and YENEEA. Trimming removed 0 bases at V and 0 bases at J, with 15 bases between. The CDR3 has 18 amino acids. The CDR3 loop reads CASSLERSRQASNQPQHF. The CDR3 coding sequence is TGTGCCAGCAGCTTAGAAAGGAGCCGACAGGCTAGCAATCAGCCCCAGCATTTT.